One sample yielded the 14 T cell receptor beta chains listed below, sequenced in a study of early stage breast cancer tumors. Measured with immunoSEQ multiplex PCR; TCRdb has only the in-frame clones, and not every one. The sample lists around 53,000 clones, over 80% seen once, with around 5% in the top ten. Material: blood. Every receptor here comes from a person between 65 and 79 years old with breast cancer.

J is TRBJ2-2 and V is TRBV30; D may be TRBD2 (6 bases). This CDR3 is built from 16 residues. CDR1 GTSNPN and CDR2 SVGIG come from the germline V gene (reference sequence). V was clipped by 1 base and J by 1 base, with 13 bases between them. CDR3 in DNA: TGTGCCTGGAGTGGGGATAGCGGAGGGAACACCGGGGAGCTGTTTTTT. It is translated as CAWSGDSGGNTGELFF.

The rearrangement joins TRBV9 to TRBJ1-1, with D perhaps TRBD1 (5 bases). V was cut by 0 bases and J by 2 bases, with 8 bases left in between. CDR1 and CDR2 (germline): SGDLS, YYNGEE. CDR3 size: 14 residues. CDR3 bases: TGTGCCAGCAGCGTAGACCAGGGCAACACTGAAGCTTTCTTT. Translated, it gives CASSVDQGNTEAFF.

The gene calls are TRBV12-1 and TRBJ2-7; no DNA check was done on the table's D call, TRBD2. TRBV12-1 is designated a pseudogene. The CDR3 spans 15 residues. The CDR3 DNA follows: TGTGCCAGCAGCTTTAGGGGGGACTACTCCTACGAGCAGTACTTC. The encoded protein is CASSFRGDYSYEQYF.

This chain links TRBV4-1 with TRBJ2-3, with 14 positions matching TRBD2. The CDR3 extends over 15 amino acids. V dropped 5 bases and J dropped 4; count of bases not matched to a gene: 2. Germline V gene data show CDR1 as MGHRA and CDR2 as YSYEKL. CDR3 nucleotides: TGCGCCAGCAGCGTGGGACTAGCGGGAGCAGATACGCAGTATTTT. Translating it yields CASSVGLAGADTQYF.

This chain joins TRBV7-2 and TRBJ1-1; perhaps TRBD1 as D (6 bases). Germline V CDR1 and CDR2: SGHTA, FQGNSA. The CDR3 totals 16 residues. Trimming took 5 bases from V and 3 from J, leaving 19 bases between them. This CDR3 reads CASSESWGGGYTEAFF. The CDR3 DNA sequence: TGTGCCAGCAGCGAAAGCTGGGGGGGCGGGTACACTGAAGCTTTCTTT.

This chain connects TRBV5-1 to TRBJ2-2, with 7 bases identical to TRBD1. This CDR3 region has 14 residues. Germline CDR1 reads SGHRS; CDR2 reads YFSETQ. Trimming took 2 bases from V and 5 from J; bases not matched to a gene: 3. The CDR3 coding sequence is TGCGCCAGCAGCTTAGGGGGCTGGACCGGGGAGCTGTTTTTT. Encoded protein: CASSLGGWTGELFF.

The chain links TRBV7-6 to TRBJ2-3; 11 nucleotides match TRBD1. The germline CDR1 and CDR2 sequences are SGHVS and FNYEAQ. The CDR3 contains 15 residues. Trimming at V came to 5 bases and at J to 4 bases, leaving 5 bases not matched to a gene. The CDR3 spells CASSPRTGGADTQYF. As DNA, the CDR3 is TGTGCCAGCAGCCCCCGGACAGGGGGCGCAGATACGCAGTATTTT.

This clone was seen a single time. This chain joins TRBV19 and TRBJ1-5, with 9 nucleotides matching TRBD1. Per germline, CDR1 LNHDA and CDR2 SQIVND (reference sequence). V lost 6 bases to trimming and J lost 5 bases; unmatched junction nucleotides: 5. The CDR3 runs 14 residues. This CDR3 is CASRPGQGHQPQHF. The CDR3 nucleotides read TGTGCCAGTAGACCGGGACAGGGCCATCAGCCCCAGCATTTT.

The chain couples TRBV11-2 to TRBJ1-3, with 10 bases fitting TRBD1. The J segment lost 0 bases and the V segment lost 2 bases, leaving 4 bases of the junction unmatched. Germline loops: CDR1 SGHAT, CDR2 FQNNGV. This CDR3 is built from 17 residues. The CDR3 reads CASSLTRDRGSGNTIYF. The CDR3 DNA reads TGTGCCAGCAGCTTAACTCGGGACAGGGGCTCTGGAAACACCATATATTTT.

The rearrangement uses TRBV18 and TRBJ2-7; 11 nucleotides line up with TRBD2. J lost 2 bases, V lost 3 bases, and 9 bases had no gene match. CDR3 length: 17 amino acids. CDR1 KGHSH and CDR2 LQKENI come from the germline V gene. CDR3 protein: CASSPLAGGDSAYEQYF. CDR3 DNA sequence: TGTGCCAGCTCACCGCTAGCGGGGGGCGACTCAGCCTACGAGCAGTACTTC.

V and J are TRBV13 and TRBJ1-2; 10 bases map to TRBD1. CDR3 length: 14 residues. Germline V gene sequence: CDR1 PRHDT, CDR2 FYEKMQ (reference sequence). V shed 5 bases and J 4 bases; nucleotides not matched to a gene: 4. The CDR3 coding sequence is TGTGCCAGCAGCGGACAGGGGGAAGGCTATGGCTACACCTTC. Protein product: CASSGQGEGYGYTF.

The rearrangement joins TRBV5-1 to TRBJ2-3; 7 bases match TRBD2. V lost 0 bases, J lost 6 bases, and 10 bases stayed unmatched. CDR3 length: 16 amino acids. Germline V gene sequence: CDR1 SGHRS, CDR2 YFSETQ. The CDR3 reads CASSLGASGIEDTQYF. The CDR3, as DNA: TGCGCCAGCAGCTTGGGGGCTAGCGGCATCGAGGATACGCAGTATTTT.

The gene calls are TRBV5-1 and TRBJ1-2, with TRBD1 matching over 11 bases. CDR1 is SGHRS, CDR2 YFSETQ, per germline. Trimming removed 6 bases from V and 8 bases from J; junction bases left unmatched: 9. The CDR3 runs to 14 residues. DNA of the CDR3: TGCGCCAGCATGGACAGGGGGCGCTGGGAAGGCTACACCTTC. It yields the protein CASMDRGRWEGYTF.

This clone occurred once. The genes are TRBV7-9 and TRBJ1-2; D may be TRBD1 (5 bases). The germline V and J ends were trimmed by 5 bases and 4 bases, with 8 bases remaining between them. The CDR3 covers 12 residues. Germline values: CDR1 SEHNR, CDR2 FQNEAQ (reference sequence). The CDR3 protein is CASSKDIYGYTF. The CDR3 DNA is TGTGCCAGCAGCAAGGACATCTATGGCTACACCTTC.